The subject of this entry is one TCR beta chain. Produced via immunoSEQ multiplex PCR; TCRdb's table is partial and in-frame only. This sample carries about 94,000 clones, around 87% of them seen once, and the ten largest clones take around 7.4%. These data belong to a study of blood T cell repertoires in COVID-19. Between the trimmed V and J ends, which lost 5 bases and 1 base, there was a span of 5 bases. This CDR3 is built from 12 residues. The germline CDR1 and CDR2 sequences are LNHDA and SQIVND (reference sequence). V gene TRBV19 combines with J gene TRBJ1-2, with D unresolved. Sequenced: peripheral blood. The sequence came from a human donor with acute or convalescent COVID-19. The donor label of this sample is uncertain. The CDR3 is CASSLSNYGYTF. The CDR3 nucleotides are TGTGCCAGTAGTTTGAGTAACTATGGCTACACCTTC. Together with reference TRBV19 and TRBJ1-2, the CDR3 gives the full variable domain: DGGITQSPKYLFRKEGQNVTLSCEQNLNHDAMYWYRQDPGQGLRLIYYSQIVNDFQKGDIAEGYSVSREKKESFPLTVTSAQKNPTAFYLCASSLSNYGYTFGSGTRLTVV.